The source of this TCR beta chain is a study of cytomegalovirus exposure and HLA in healthy donors. Produced via immunoSEQ multiplex PCR; TCRdb's table is partial and in-frame only. The profile shows about 54,000 clones, approximately 89% of them singletons. The sequenced sample was PBMCs. The sequence came from a woman between 18 and 30 years old in good health and CMV-seropositive.

The CDR3 reads CASTSGIVGAFF. The CDR3 bases are TGTGCCAGCACCTCGGGAATTGTCGGTGCTTTCTTT. V usage is TRBV28 and J usage is TRBJ1-1; unclear D gene. V lost 7 bases, J lost 11 bases, and 17 bases lay in between. Germline CDR1 and CDR2: MDHEN and SYDVKM. The CDR3 sequence is 12 residues long.